Listed here is a single TCR beta chain. The sequenced template was cDNA made from the entire isolated RNA. The protocol was immunoSEQ multiplex PCR, while the TCRdb copy is restricted to in-frame clones and leaves out a portion. The repertoire holds fewer than 500,000 clones, with approximately 14% as singletons. The data stem from a study of beta chain features in type 1 diabetes. Germline V gene sequence: CDR1 SGHRS, CDR2 YFSETQ. Trimming took 0 bases from V and 3 from J, leaving 12 bases between them. The CDR3 spans 15 residues. The chain has TRBV5-1 and TRBJ2-5; D is unresolved. Sequenced input: naive CD4+ T cells from blood. The receptor was derived from a young man in good health. The CDR3 loop reads CASSLGASRKETQYF. CDR3 in DNA: TGCGCCAGCAGCTTGGGTGCATCCAGAAAAGAGACCCAGTACTTC.